This TCR beta chain was identified during a study of cytomegalovirus exposure and HLA in healthy donors. TCRdb's copy holds only in-frame clones and misses some; the assay was immunoSEQ multiplex PCR. The sample shows fewer than 200,000 clones, 80% to 90% of them seen only once. The sequence was obtained from a woman aged 25-40 years in good health and CMV-seronegative. Sequencing was done on a sample of PBMCs.

The CDR3 here is CASSLSGQGRDYEQYF. The DNA of the CDR3 is TGTGCCAGCAGTTTATCGGGACAGGGGCGAGACTACGAGCAGTACTTC. The J gene is TRBJ2-7, the V gene TRBV27, with 10 bases that match TRBD1. The CDR3 contains 16 residues. Trimming cost V 0 bases and J 3 bases; bases outside gene matches: 5. Per the germline V gene, CDR1 is MNHEY and CDR2 is SMNVEV (reference sequence).